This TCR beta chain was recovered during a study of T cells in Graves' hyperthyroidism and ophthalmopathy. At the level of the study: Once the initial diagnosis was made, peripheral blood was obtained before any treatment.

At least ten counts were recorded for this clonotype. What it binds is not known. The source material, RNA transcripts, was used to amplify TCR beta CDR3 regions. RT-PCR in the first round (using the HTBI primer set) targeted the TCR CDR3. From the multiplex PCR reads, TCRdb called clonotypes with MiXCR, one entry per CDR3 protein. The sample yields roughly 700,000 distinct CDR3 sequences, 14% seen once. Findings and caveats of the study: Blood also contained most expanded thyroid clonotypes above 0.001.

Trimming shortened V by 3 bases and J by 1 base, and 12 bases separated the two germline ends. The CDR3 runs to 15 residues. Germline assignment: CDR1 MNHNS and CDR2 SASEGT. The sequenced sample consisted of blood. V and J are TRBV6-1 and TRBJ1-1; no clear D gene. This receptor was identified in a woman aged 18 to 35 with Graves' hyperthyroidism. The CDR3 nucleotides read TGTGCCAGCAGTGACCAGTCGCAGCCGAACACTGAAGCTTTCTTT. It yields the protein CASSDQSQPNTEAFF.